The clone carrying this TCR beta chain occurred once. Its antigen is unknown. The data were taken from a study of shared clonotypes between healthy human individuals. Findings of the study overall: Generation probability values for non-shared clonotypes were lower than those for clonotypes shared by all four donors. Larger estimated richness was generally seen in naive subsets than in memory subsets. It was anticipated that sequencing depth would influence how many clonotypes donors shared. Incompleteness in sorted-subset sequencing, despite large depth, was shown by rarefaction.

V lost 5 bases and J lost 3; bases outside the gene matches: 15. The V gene's germline CDR1 is SGHDN and CDR2 FVKESK. This CDR3 is 20 amino acids long. This table comes from immunoSEQ multiplex PCR, and its TCRdb copy is limited to in-frame clones, with some not included. This table holds over 850,000 clones, approximately 78% found once. The sample was memory CD4+ T cells from PBMCs. Subset denoted: CD45RA-negative fraction. The clonotype comes from a man in his late teens or twenties in good health. Some clones in this sample may be carry-over from other donors' samples. This rearrangement joins TRBV14 to TRBJ2-1; 14 bases map to TRBD2. DNA of the CDR3: TGTGCCAGCAGCACCGGGACTAGCGGGAGATGGATGGTCCTCTACAATGAGCAGTTCTTC. Its translation: CASSTGTSGRWMVLYNEQFF.